The 5 T cell receptor beta chains below come from one sample, sequenced in a study of cytomegalovirus exposure and HLA in healthy donors. Clones were sequenced by immunoSEQ multiplex PCR, and TCRdb holds only the in-frame ones, with some missing. The repertoire consists of some 160,000 clones, with more than 75% occurring once and the leading ten covering approximately 3%. The sequencing input was PBMCs. These receptors all come from a man between 18 and 29 years old in good health and CMV-seronegative.

This chain connects TRBV11-2 to TRBJ2-1, with D unresolved. The length of the CDR3 is 13 residues. Germline loops: CDR1 SGHAT, CDR2 FQNNGV. The germline V and J ends were trimmed by 2 bases and 9 bases, with 11 bases remaining between them. CDR3 protein: CASSLIGASEQFF. The CDR3 DNA is TGTGCCAGCAGCTTAATTGGAGCGAGTGAGCAGTTCTTC.

This rearrangement joins TRBV7-2 to TRBJ2-5; D is perhaps TRBD1 (6 bases). V was shortened by 3 bases and J by 5 bases, with 13 bases between the two germline ends. Germline CDR1 SGHTA, CDR2 FQGNSA. CDR3 size: 14 residues. The CDR3 is CASSFLWTEETQYF. The CDR3 DNA reads TGTGCCAGCAGCTTCCTTTGGACAGAGGAGACCCAGTACTTC. Based on the CDR3 plus reference TRBV7-2 and TRBJ2-5, the full variable domain is GAGVSQSPSNKVTEKGKDVELRCDPISGHTALYWYRQSLGQGLEFLIYFQGNSAPDKSGLPSDRFSAERTGGSVSTLTIQRTQQEDSAVYLCASSFLWTEETQYFGPGTRLLVL.

The chain links TRBV27 to TRBJ2-5; perhaps TRBD2 as D (6 bases). This CDR3 comprises 14 residues. Germline CDR1 MNHEY, CDR2 SMNVEV (reference sequence). Trimming removed 5 bases from V and 5 bases from J, with 15 bases in between. CDR3 in DNA: TGTGCCAGCAGTCGCCAGACTAGTAAGGAGACCCAGTACTTC. This gives the protein CASSRQTSKETQYF.

This chain joins TRBV7-8 and TRBJ2-1; 12 bases match TRBD1. Germline-derived CDR1 and CDR2 are SGHVS and FQNEAQ. CDR3 length equals 17 residues. The junction had 10 bases not matched to a gene; V was cut back by 1 base and J by 9 bases. CDR3 sequence reads: CASSLGIPGQGALEQFF. The CDR3 region has the DNA TGTGCCAGCAGCTTAGGAATACCGGGACAGGGGGCCCTTGAGCAGTTCTTC.

V is TRBV6-1 and J is TRBJ2-3; D is perhaps TRBD2 (7 bases). V was clipped by 2 bases and J by 0 bases, with 12 bases between them. This CDR3 region has 16 residues. Germline V gives CDR1 MNHNS, CDR2 SASEGT. The DNA of the CDR3 is TGTGCCAGCAGTGAAATGGGGGGGCTTAGCACAGATACGCAGTATTTT. This encodes CASSEMGGLSTDTQYF.